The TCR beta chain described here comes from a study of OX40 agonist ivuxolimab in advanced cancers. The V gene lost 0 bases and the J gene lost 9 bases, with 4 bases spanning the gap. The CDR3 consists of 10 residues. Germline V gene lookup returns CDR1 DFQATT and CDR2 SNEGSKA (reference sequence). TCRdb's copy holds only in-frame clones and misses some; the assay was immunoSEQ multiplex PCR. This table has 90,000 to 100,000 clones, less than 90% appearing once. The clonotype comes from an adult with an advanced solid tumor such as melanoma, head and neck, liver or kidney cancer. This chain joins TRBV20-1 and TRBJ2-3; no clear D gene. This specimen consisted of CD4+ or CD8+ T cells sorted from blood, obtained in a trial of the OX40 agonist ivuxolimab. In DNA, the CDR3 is TGCAGTGCTAGAGAACGGACGCAGTATTTT. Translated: CSARERTQYF.